The clone carrying this T cell receptor (beta chain) has a handful of counts. Its antigen remains unknown. TCRdb passed the 5' RACE reads through MiXCR, listing each CDR3 protein once. The table has 14,000 or so distinct CDR3 sequences, approximately 4.8% seen once. The V and J ends lost 0 bases and 5 bases respectively, with 14 bases between them. Germline CDR1 reads MNHEY; CDR2 reads SVGAGI. CDR3 length: 16 residues. The time point here: sample taken at primary tumor resection. The data were taken from a study of spatial heterogeneity in lung cancer. Study observations and caveats: Higher tumor mutation counts went along with higher counts of expanded intratumoral alpha and beta TCRs.

This specimen was lung tumor tissue, taken at surgery. This chain connects TRBV6-5 to TRBJ1-5, with D unresolved. The source of this sequence is a female donor with early-stage non-small cell lung cancer. In DNA, the CDR3 is TGTGCCAGCAGTTACTCGGGAGGGAAGTCCGATCAGCCCCAGCATTTT. This codes for CASSYSGGKSDQPQHF.